This T cell receptor (beta chain) was observed in a study of CD8+ T cells in alopecia areata. At the level of the study: Patients received oral tofacitinib, 5 to 10 mg twice daily, for moderate-to-severe alopecia areata.

Concerning this clone: The antigen is unknown.

Notes on the study in general: In scalp and blood, many expanded lesional clones persisted during tofacitinib. Scalp samples also yield sequences from resident alphabeta T cells of normal skin. The study found higher clonality in lesional than normal scalp, especially in alopecia totalis/universalis.

Extracted RNA was reverse transcribed into cDNA, the sequencing template. The data were produced by immunoSEQ multiplex PCR, yet TCRdb's version contains in-frame clones alone and is incomplete. Of about 94,000 clones listed, about three quarters are singletons. Treatment reported: oral pan-JAK inhibitor, 5-10 mg twice daily. Losses at the gene ends were 8 bases for V and 7 bases for J; bases not matched to a gene: 14. In germline, CDR1 is MNHNY, CDR2 SVGAGI (reference sequence). The CDR3 consists of 14 residues. The J gene is TRBJ2-7, the V gene TRBV6-6; TRBD1 aligns across 7 bases. The material was CD8+ T cells sorted from blood, obtained at week 44, from a patient treated with tofacitinib. The receptor's source is a human donor with alopecia areata. The CDR3 bases are TGTGCCAGCCTCAGTGAGGACAGGTCGAGGGAGCAGTACTTC. Amino acid sequence: CASLSEDRSREQYF.